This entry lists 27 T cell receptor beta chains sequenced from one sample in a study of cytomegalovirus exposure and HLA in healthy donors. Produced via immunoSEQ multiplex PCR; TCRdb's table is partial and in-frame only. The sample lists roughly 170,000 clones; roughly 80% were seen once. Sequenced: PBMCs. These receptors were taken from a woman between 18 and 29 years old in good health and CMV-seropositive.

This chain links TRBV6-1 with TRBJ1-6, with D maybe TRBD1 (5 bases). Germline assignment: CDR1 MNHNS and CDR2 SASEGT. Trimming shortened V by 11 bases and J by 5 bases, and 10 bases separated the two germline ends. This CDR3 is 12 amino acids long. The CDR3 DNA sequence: TGTGCCTCGGACAAGAATAATTCACCCCTCCACTTT. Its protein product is CASDKNNSPLHF.

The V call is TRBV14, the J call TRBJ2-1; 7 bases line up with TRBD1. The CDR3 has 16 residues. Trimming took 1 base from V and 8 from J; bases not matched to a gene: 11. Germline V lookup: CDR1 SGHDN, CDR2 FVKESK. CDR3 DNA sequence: TGTGCCAGCAGCCAAGGGGGTAGGGGGCGCAAATATGAGCAGTTCTTC. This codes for CASSQGGRGRKYEQFF.

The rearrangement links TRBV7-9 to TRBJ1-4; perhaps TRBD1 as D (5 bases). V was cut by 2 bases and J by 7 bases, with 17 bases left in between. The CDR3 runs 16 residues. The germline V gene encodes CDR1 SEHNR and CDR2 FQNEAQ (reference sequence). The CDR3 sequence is CASSLTPGGRSEKLFF. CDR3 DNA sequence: TGTGCCAGCAGCTTAACCCCGGGGGGTAGGTCTGAAAAACTGTTTTTT. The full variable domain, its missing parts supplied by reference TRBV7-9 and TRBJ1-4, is DTGVSQNPRHKITKRGQNVTFRCDPISEHNRLYWYRQTLGQGPEFLTYFQNEAQLEKSRLLSDRFSAERPKGSFSTLEIQRTEQGDSAMYLCASSLTPGGRSEKLFFGSGTQLSVL.

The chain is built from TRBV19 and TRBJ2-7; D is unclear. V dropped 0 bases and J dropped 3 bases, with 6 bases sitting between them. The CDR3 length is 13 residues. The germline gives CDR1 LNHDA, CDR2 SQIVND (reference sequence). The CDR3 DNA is TGTGCCAGTAGTATAGAGGCCAGCTACGAGCAGTACTTC. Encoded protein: CASSIEASYEQYF. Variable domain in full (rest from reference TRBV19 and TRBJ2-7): DGGITQSPKYLFRKEGQNVTLSCEQNLNHDAMYWYRQDPGQGLRLIYYSQIVNDFQKGDIAEGYSVSREKKESFPLTVTSAQKNPTAFYLCASSIEASYEQYFGPGTRLTVT.

The CDR3 sequence: CSVVREGYTF. The CDR3 DNA reads as TGCAGCGTTGTGAGGGAGGGCTACACCTTC. V is TRBV29-1 and J is TRBJ1-2; D unresolved. Germline V gene lookup returns CDR1 SQVTM and CDR2 ANQGSEA. The V gene lost 4 bases and the J gene lost 8 bases, with 8 bases spanning the gap. This CDR3 is built from 10 residues.

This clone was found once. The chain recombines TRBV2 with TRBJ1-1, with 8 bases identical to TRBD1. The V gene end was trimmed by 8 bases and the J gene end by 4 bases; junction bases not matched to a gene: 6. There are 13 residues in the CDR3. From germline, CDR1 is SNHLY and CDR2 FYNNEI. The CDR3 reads CASLPGGATEAFF. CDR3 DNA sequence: TGTGCCAGCCTTCCAGGGGGCGCCACTGAAGCTTTCTTT.

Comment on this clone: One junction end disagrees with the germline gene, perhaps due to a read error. The CDR3 sequence: CASSDTASTNNGELFF. Written as DNA, the CDR3 is TGTGCCAGCAGTGATACGGCTAGCACAAACAACGGGGAGCTGTTTTTT. The V gene is TRBV2, the J gene TRBJ2-2; tentatively, D is TRBD2 (5 bases). Germline lookup yields CDR1 SNHLY and CDR2 FYNNEI. This CDR3 comprises 16 residues.

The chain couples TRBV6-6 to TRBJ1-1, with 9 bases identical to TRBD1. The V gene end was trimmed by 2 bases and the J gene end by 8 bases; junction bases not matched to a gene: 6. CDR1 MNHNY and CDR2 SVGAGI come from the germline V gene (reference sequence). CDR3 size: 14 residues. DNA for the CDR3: TGTGCCAGCAGTTACCTGGGACAGGGAGGGGAAGCTTTCTTT. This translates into CASSYLGQGGEAFF.

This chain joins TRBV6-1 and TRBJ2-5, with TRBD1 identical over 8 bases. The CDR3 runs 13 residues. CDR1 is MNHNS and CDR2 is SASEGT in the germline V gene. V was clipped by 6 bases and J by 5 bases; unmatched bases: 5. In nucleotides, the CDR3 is TGTGCCAGCAGATACCAGGGGGCTGAGACCCAGTACTTC. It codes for CASRYQGAETQYF.

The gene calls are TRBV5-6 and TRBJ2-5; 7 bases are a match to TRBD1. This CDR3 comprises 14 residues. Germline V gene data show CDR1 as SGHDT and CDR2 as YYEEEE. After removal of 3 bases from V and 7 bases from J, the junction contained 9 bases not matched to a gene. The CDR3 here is CASSYGRGKATQYF. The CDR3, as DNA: TGTGCCAGCAGCTATGGCAGGGGGAAAGCGACCCAGTACTTC.

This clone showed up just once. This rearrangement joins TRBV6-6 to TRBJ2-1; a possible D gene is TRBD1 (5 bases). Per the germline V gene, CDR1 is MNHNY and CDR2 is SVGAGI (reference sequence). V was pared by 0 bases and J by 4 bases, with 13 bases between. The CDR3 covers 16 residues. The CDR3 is CASSYSDMQRYNEQFF. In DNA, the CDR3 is TGTGCCAGCAGTTACTCGGACATGCAACGTTACAATGAGCAGTTCTTC.

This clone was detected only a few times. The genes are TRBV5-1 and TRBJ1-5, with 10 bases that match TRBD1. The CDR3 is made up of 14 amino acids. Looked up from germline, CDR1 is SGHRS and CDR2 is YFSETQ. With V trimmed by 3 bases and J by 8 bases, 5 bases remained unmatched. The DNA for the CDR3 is TGCGCCAGCAGCTCGGGACAGGGGATTGAGCCCCAGCATTTT. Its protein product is CASSSGQGIEPQHF.

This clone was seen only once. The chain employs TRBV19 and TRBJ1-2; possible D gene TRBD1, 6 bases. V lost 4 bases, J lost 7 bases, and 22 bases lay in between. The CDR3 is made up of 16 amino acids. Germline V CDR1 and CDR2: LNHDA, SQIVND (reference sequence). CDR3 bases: TGTGCCAGTAGTACTGGCCCGACAGGTATAAGACGTGGCTACACCTTC. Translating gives CASSTGPTGIRRGYTF.

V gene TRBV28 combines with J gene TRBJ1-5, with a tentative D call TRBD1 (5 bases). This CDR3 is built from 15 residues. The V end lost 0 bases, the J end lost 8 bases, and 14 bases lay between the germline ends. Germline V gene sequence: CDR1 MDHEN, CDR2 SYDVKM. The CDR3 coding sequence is TGTGCCAGCAGTTTATGGGGGCATGGATCAGAGCCCCAGCATTTT. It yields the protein CASSLWGHGSEPQHF. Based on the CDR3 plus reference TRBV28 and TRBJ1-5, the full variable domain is DVKVTQSSRYLVKRTGEKVFLECVQDMDHENMFWYRQDPGLGLRLIYFSYDVKMKEKGDIPEGYSVSREKKERFSLILESASTNQTSMYLCASSLWGHGSEPQHFGDGTRLSIL.

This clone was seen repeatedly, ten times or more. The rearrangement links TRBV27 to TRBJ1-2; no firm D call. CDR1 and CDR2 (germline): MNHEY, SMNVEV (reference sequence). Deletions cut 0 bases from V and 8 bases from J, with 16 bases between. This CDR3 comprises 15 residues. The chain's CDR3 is CASSLSEGSLYGYTF. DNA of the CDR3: TGTGCCAGCAGTTTATCGGAAGGGAGCCTTTACGGCTACACCTTC.

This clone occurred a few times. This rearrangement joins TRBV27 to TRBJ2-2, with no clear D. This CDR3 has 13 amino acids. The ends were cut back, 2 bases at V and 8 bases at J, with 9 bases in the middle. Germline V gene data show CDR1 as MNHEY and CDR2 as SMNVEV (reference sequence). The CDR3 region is CASSLSSYGELFF. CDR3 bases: TGTGCCAGCAGTTTAAGTAGCTATGGGGAGCTGTTTTTT.

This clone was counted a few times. CDR3 DNA sequence: TGTGCCACCAGCAGAGCCGTGACAGGGCCACCCCTCCACTTT. Protein sequence: CATSRAVTGPPLHF. The chain joins TRBV15 to TRBJ1-6; 7 bases fit TRBD1. This CDR3 contains 14 residues. J lost 11 bases, V lost 1 base, and 5 bases had no gene match. The germline CDR1 and CDR2 sequences are LNHNV and YYDKDF (reference sequence).

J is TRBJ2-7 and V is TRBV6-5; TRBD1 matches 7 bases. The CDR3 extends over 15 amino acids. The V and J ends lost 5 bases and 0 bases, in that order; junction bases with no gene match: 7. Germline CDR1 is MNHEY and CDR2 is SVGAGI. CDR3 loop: CASSNAGGISYEQYF. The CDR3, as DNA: TGTGCCAGCAGTAATGCAGGGGGTATCTCCTACGAGCAGTACTTC.

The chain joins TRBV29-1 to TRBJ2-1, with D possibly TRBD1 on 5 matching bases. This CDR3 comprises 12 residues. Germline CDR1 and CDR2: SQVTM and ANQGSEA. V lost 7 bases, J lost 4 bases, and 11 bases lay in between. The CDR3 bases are TGCAGCGCCAGGACATTGTACAATGAGCAGTTCTTC. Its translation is CSARTLYNEQFF.

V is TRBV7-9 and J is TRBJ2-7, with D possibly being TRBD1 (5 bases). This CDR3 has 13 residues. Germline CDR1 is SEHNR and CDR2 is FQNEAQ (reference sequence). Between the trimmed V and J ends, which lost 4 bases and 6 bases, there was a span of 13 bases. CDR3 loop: CASSSTGTPEQYF. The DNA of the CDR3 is TGTGCCAGCAGCTCTACAGGAACACCCGAGCAGTACTTC.

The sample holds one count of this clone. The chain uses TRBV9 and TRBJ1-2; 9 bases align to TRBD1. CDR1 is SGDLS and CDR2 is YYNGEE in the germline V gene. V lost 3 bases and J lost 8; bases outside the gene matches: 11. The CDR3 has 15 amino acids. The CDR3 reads CASSALSTGGEGYTF. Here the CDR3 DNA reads TGTGCCAGCAGCGCCCTTTCAACAGGGGGCGAGGGCTACACCTTC.

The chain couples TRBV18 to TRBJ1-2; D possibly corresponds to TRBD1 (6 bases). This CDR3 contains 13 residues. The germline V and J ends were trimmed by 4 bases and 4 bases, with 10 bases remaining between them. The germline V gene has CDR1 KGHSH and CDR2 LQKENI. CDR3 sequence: CASSLRGGYGYTF. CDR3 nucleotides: TGTGCCAGCTCACTCAGGGGTGGCTATGGCTACACCTTC.

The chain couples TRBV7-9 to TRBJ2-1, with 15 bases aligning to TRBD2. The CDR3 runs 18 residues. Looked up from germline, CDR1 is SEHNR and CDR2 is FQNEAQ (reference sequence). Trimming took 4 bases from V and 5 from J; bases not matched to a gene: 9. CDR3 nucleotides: TGTGCCAGCAGCTATCTCCCGGGACTAGCGGGGGGCCACAATGAGCAGTTCTTC. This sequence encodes CASSYLPGLAGGHNEQFF.

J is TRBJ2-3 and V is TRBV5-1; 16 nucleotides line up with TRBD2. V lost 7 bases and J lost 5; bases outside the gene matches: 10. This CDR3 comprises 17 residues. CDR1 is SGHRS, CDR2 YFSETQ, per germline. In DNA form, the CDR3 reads TGCGCCAGCTTACCCGGGACTAGCGGGGGGGCGATAGATACGCAGTATTTT. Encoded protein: CASLPGTSGGAIDTQYF.

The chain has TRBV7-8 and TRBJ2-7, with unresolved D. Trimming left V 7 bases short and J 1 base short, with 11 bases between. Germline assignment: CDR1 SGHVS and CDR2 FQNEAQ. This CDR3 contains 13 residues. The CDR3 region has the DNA TGTGCCAGCATCGGTCGAGGATCCTACGAGCAGTACTTC. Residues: CASIGRGSYEQYF.

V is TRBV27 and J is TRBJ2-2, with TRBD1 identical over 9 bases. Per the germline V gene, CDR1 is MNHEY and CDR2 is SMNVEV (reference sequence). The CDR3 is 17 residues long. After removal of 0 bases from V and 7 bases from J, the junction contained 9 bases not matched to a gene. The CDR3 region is CASSLSAGQGWIGELFF. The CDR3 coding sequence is TGTGCCAGCAGTTTATCAGCCGGACAGGGGTGGATCGGGGAGCTGTTTTTT.

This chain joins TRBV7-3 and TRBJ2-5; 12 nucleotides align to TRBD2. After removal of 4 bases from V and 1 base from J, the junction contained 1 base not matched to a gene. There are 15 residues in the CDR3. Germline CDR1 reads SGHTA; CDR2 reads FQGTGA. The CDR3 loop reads CASSWGLAGQETQYF. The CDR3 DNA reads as TGTGCCAGCAGCTGGGGACTAGCGGGCCAAGAGACCCAGTACTTC.